This entry lists 10 T cell receptor beta chains sequenced from one sample in a study of PD-1 blockade in classical Hodgkin lymphoma. Using immunoSEQ multiplex PCR, the repertoire was profiled, and TCRdb retains in-frame clones only, with some absent. The sample has approximately 70,000 clones; under 95% are singletons. Every patient experienced relapse after autologous stem cell transplantation, and brentuximab vedotin exposure varied. Sequencing used peripheral blood mononuclear cells (PBMCs), obtained at baseline. These receptors came from a human donor with classical Hodgkin lymphoma.

This chain joins TRBV18 and TRBJ1-5; D perhaps matches TRBD1 (6 bases). Germline CDR1 is KGHSH and CDR2 is LQKENI. The V gene lost 0 bases and the J gene lost 7 bases, with 16 bases spanning the gap. The CDR3 is 16 residues long. CDR3 DNA: TGTGCCAGCTCACCACCGGGGGCAGGGGCGAAACAGCCCCAGCATTTT. Translating it yields CASSPPGAGAKQPQHF.

The table lists this clone with a count of one. This chain joins TRBV7-3 and TRBJ2-1; 10 nucleotides agree with TRBD2. Losses at the gene ends were 0 bases for V and 0 bases for J; bases not matched to a gene: 8. Germline CDR1 SGHTA, CDR2 FQGTGA. This CDR3 region has 19 residues. This CDR3 is CASSLTGGAGGRSYNEQFF. CDR3 nucleotide sequence: TGTGCCAGCAGCTTAACTGGCGGAGCGGGGGGGCGCTCCTACAATGAGCAGTTCTTC.

This rearrangement joins TRBV19 to TRBJ1-1; no firm D call. Germline V CDR1 and CDR2: LNHDA, SQIVND (reference sequence). Between the trimmed V and J ends, which lost 2 bases and 7 bases, there was a span of 11 bases. The CDR3 runs to 13 residues. The CDR3 DNA reads TGTGCCAGTAGTATACCCTTAACGGGTGAAGCTTTCTTT. Amino acids: CASSIPLTGEAFF.

The chain combines TRBV5-1 with TRBJ2-7, with 8 bases aligning to TRBD1. V was pared by 5 bases and J by 3 bases, with 10 bases of the junction left unmatched. The CDR3 sequence is 15 residues long. The germline V gene encodes CDR1 SGHRS and CDR2 YFSETQ. CDR3 sequence: CASSMTGVAHYEQYF. The CDR3 nucleotides are TGCGCCAGCAGTATGACAGGGGTCGCGCACTACGAGCAGTACTTC.

This clone occurred a few times. The chain combines TRBV6-1 with TRBJ2-2; 12 bases align to TRBD2. This CDR3 region has 15 residues. CDR1 is MNHNS, CDR2 SASEGT, per germline. The trim removed 11 bases at V and 2 bases at J, leaving 6 bases unmatched. The CDR3 sequence: CAGRTSGTNTGELFF. The CDR3 DNA is TGTGCCGGACGGACTAGCGGGACAAACACCGGGGAGCTGTTTTTT.

The chain carries TRBV9 and TRBJ2-3; D is unresolved. Trimming took off 2 bases at V and 0 bases at J, with 10 bases between the two ends. The germline V gene has CDR1 SGDLS and CDR2 YYNGEE. The CDR3 spans 15 residues. CDR3 nucleotide sequence: TGTGCCAGCAGCGTGGCAGGAGTTAGCACAGATACGCAGTATTTT. As protein: CASSVAGVSTDTQYF.

The chain has TRBV11-2 and TRBJ2-2; a weak D match, TRBD1 (6 bases). Trimming removed 6 bases at V and 1 base at J, with 21 bases between. The CDR3 sequence is 18 residues long. CDR1 SGHAT and CDR2 FQNNGV come from the germline V gene. The CDR3 nucleotides are TGTGCCAGCAGTTACAAAAATACCGGGACAAGGAACACCGGGGAGCTGTTTTTT. Protein: CASSYKNTGTRNTGELFF. Combining the CDR3 with reference TRBV11-2 and TRBJ2-2 gives the whole variable domain EAGVAQSPRYKIIEKRQSVAFWCNPISGHATLYWYQQILGQGPKLLIQFQNNGVVDDSQLPKDRFSAERLKGVDSTLKIQPAKLEDSAVYLCASSYKNTGTRNTGELFFGEGSRLTVL.

This sequence joins TRBV28 and TRBJ2-7; D perhaps matches TRBD2 (5 bases). The CDR3 is made up of 14 amino acids. The V and J ends lost 6 bases and 4 bases respectively, with 16 bases between them. Germline V gives CDR1 MDHEN, CDR2 SYDVKM. The CDR3 nucleotides are TGTGCCAGCAGACCTCAACTAGTACTATACGAGCAGTACTTC. As protein: CASRPQLVLYEQYF.

The chain links TRBV4-2 to TRBJ2-1; 9 bases fit TRBD2. J lost 4 bases, V lost 4 bases, and 14 bases had no gene match. The germline gives CDR1 LGHNA, CDR2 YNFKEQ. CDR3 size: 18 residues. Here the CDR3 reads CASSRGEALAGVYNEQFF. Here the CDR3 DNA reads TGTGCCAGCAGCCGGGGCGAAGCACTAGCGGGTGTGTACAATGAGCAGTTCTTC.

CDR3 nucleotide sequence: TGCGCCAGCAGCCGACCGGACGTAGGCCTTTGGAATGAGCAGTTCTTC. Translating it yields CASSRPDVGLWNEQFF. The V call is TRBV4-1, the J call TRBJ2-1; D gene ambiguous. The CDR3 covers 16 residues. Germline CDR1 and CDR2: MGHRA and YSYEKL. Trimming stripped 4 bases from V and 7 bases from J, with 20 bases between.